Below are 7 T cell receptor beta chains sequenced from a single sample in a study of blood T cells in healthy people across ages. Combining a sample-barcoded 5' primer with a J-beta primer mix, a second PCR ran for about 7 to 11 cycles. TCRdb re-called the 5' RACE reads through MiXCR, storing one row per CDR3 protein. The sample shows 1.5 million to 2 million distinct CDR3 sequences, about 39% of them seen only once. Sequencing input: blood. The receptors here all came from a human donor in good health.

The chain is built from TRBV29-1 and TRBJ2-7; maybe TRBD2 (6 bases). The CDR3 has 15 residues. Looked up from germline, CDR1 is SQVTM and CDR2 is ANQGSEA. V was trimmed by 6 bases and J by 4 bases, leaving 22 bases between them. Here the CDR3 reads CSVAWRGATRYEQYF. The DNA of the CDR3 is TGCAGCGTCGCATGGCGGGGTGCGACACGATACGAGCAGTACTTC.

The rearrangement uses TRBV5-5 and TRBJ1-2, with a possible D match to TRBD1 (5 bases). Trimming shortened V by 4 bases and J by 6 bases, and 16 bases separated the two germline ends. Germline CDR1 reads SGHKS; CDR2 reads YYEKEE (reference sequence). The CDR3 sequence is 14 residues long. The CDR3 bases are TGTGCCAGCAGCGAGGTGGGACGGAATAATGGCTACACCTTC. Its protein product is CASSEVGRNNGYTF.

This clonotype was seen only a few times. This chain uses TRBV9 with TRBJ1-2; a weak D match, TRBD1 (6 bases). V was trimmed by 2 bases and J by 8 bases, leaving 22 bases between them. Looked up from germline, CDR1 is SGDLS and CDR2 is YYNGEE. The CDR3 runs to 16 residues. The CDR3 DNA reads TGTGCCAGCAGCGTCACTCCCAGGACAGAGGGCCGGGGCTACACCTTC. As protein: CASSVTPRTEGRGYTF.

The J gene is TRBJ2-5, the V gene TRBV25-1; D uncertain. Trimming left V 7 bases short and J 11 bases short, with 11 bases between. The CDR3 is made up of 10 amino acids. Germline-derived CDR1 and CDR2 are MGHDK and SYGVNS. CDR3 amino acids: CASISNEQYF. The CDR3 bases are TGTGCCAGCATAAGTAATGAGCAGTACTTC. The full variable domain, completed using reference TRBV25-1 and TRBJ2-5, is EADIYQTPRYLVIGTGKKITLECSQTMGHDKMYWYQQDPGMELHLIHYSYGVNSTEKGDLSSESTVSRIRTEHFPLTLESARPSHTSQYLCASISNEQYFGPGTRLLVL.

V is TRBV29-1 and J is TRBJ1-4; D is undetermined. The V end lost 4 bases, the J end lost 8 bases, and 14 bases lay between the germline ends. CDR1 and CDR2 from the germline V gene are SQVTM and ANQGSEA. The CDR3 sequence is 13 residues long. In DNA, the CDR3 is TGCAGCGTTGTGGGCTTACTGGGGGAAAAACTGTTTTTT. Its translation is CSVVGLLGEKLFF. The full variable domain, with the rest looked up from reference TRBV29-1 and TRBJ1-4, is SAVISQKPSRDICQRGTSLTIQCQVDSQVTMMFWYRQQPGQSLTLIATANQGSEATYESGFVIDKFPISRPNLTFSTLTVSNMSPEDSSIYLCSVVGLLGEKLFFGSGTQLSVL.

CDR3 residues: CASSSRRAGRSTEAFF. The CDR3 nucleotides are TGTGCCAGCAGCTCCCGTCGGGCGGGTCGGAGCACTGAAGCTTTCTTT. The chain is built from TRBV7-9 and TRBJ1-1; D gene ambiguous. Trimming shortened V by 4 bases and J by 4 bases, and 19 bases separated the two germline ends. Germline V CDR1 and CDR2: SEHNR, FQNEAQ (reference sequence). The CDR3 is made up of 16 amino acids.

The rearrangement links TRBV29-1 to TRBJ2-1, with TRBD1 matching over 8 bases. Germline-derived CDR1 and CDR2 are SQVTM and ANQGSEA. V lost 7 bases to trimming and J lost 7 bases; unmatched junction nucleotides: 12. CDR3 size: 14 residues. The CDR3 reads CSANRAGGRNEQFF. The CDR3 nucleotides are TGCAGCGCGAATCGGGCAGGGGGCAGAAATGAGCAGTTCTTC.